This entry is about one T cell receptor beta chain. Its antigen is not identified. A library of TCRbeta sequences, prepared with unique molecular identifiers, was generated. MiXCR was run by TCRdb on the PCR reads, yielding one entry per CDR3 protein. The sample has about 580,000 distinct CDR3 sequences; roughly 23% are singletons. The record originates from a study of T-cell reconstitution after alpha-beta-depleted transplantation in children. Findings and caveats of the study: After one year, T-cell counts and TCRbeta diversity mostly came from new T cells.

V shed 8 bases and J 5 bases; nucleotides not matched to a gene: 7. Germline CDR1 DFQATT, CDR2 SNEGSKA (reference sequence). This CDR3 has 13 amino acids. This sequence was found in a boy under three years old who had a stem cell transplant for acute myeloid leukemia, so the T cells may come from the graft donor. The chain links TRBV20-1 to TRBJ2-5; 11 nucleotides align to TRBD2. This material consisted of PBMCs, mostly from graft donor cells, taken 360 days after TCRalphabeta/CD19-depleted stem cell transplant. This CDR3 is CSTLPSGGETQYF. The CDR3 bases are TGCAGTACCCTTCCTAGCGGGGGGGAGACCCAGTACTTC.